The 9 T cell receptor beta chains reported below all come from one sample, sequenced in a study of blood T cell repertoires in COVID-19. Clones were read by immunoSEQ multiplex PCR, and TCRdb kept only the in-frame ones, dropping some. The repertoire holds roughly 410,000 clones, with around 87% as singletons. The sequenced material came from peripheral blood. Receptor source: a woman aged 55-69 years with COVID-19, enrolled during active disease.

V is TRBV7-3 and J is TRBJ2-1; 8 bases line up with TRBD2. The germline V gene encodes CDR1 SGHTA and CDR2 FQGTGA. The CDR3 contains 17 residues. Trimming at V came to 4 bases and at J to 4 bases, leaving 12 bases not matched to a gene. CDR3 bases: TGTGCCAGCAGCTCACGTCCCACGAGCGGGGGATACAATGAGCAGTTCTTC. Translated: CASSSRPTSGGYNEQFF.

This rearrangement joins TRBV19 to TRBJ1-6, with TRBD1 matching 7 bases. The V gene's germline CDR1 is LNHDA and CDR2 SQIVND (reference sequence). With 2 bases clipped from V and 3 bases from J, the junction kept 4 bases outside the gene matches. This CDR3 contains 16 residues. The CDR3 sequence: CASSIRGGNYNSPLHF. Here the CDR3 DNA reads TGTGCCAGTAGTATACGAGGGGGCAACTATAATTCACCCCTCCACTTT.

This clone was seen only once. The chain couples TRBV30 to TRBJ1-1; 9 bases are a match to TRBD1. Trimming at V came to 1 base and at J to 4 bases, leaving 7 bases not matched to a gene. This CDR3 spans 15 amino acids. Looked up from germline, CDR1 is GTSNPN and CDR2 is SVGIG (reference sequence). The CDR3 reads CAWSGGTGTGTEAFF. CDR3 nucleotide sequence: TGTGCCTGGAGTGGGGGGACAGGGACGGGCACTGAAGCTTTCTTT.

This clone appeared a single time. The J gene is TRBJ1-6, the V gene TRBV14; no definite D call. Germline CDR1 and CDR2: SGHDN and FVKESK. V was shortened by 4 bases and J by 7 bases, with 11 bases between the two germline ends. This CDR3 has 14 amino acids. CDR3 in amino acids: CASSPTLSNSPLHF. Here the CDR3 DNA reads TGTGCCAGCAGCCCCACCTTGAGCAATTCACCCCTCCACTTT.

This rearrangement joins TRBV5-6 to TRBJ2-7, with 10 bases lining up with TRBD1. The CDR3 consists of 14 residues. The germline V gene encodes CDR1 SGHDT and CDR2 YYEEEE. J was trimmed by 5 bases and V by 4 bases; bases with no gene match: 6. The CDR3: CASSVGQGIHEQYF. The CDR3 bases are TGTGCCAGCAGCGTGGGACAGGGGATCCACGAGCAGTACTTC.

The chain uses TRBV10-2 and TRBJ2-5; D may be TRBD2 (6 bases). CDR3 length: 14 residues. Germline CDR1 WSHSY, CDR2 SAAADI. Trimming stripped 7 bases from V and 5 bases from J, with 17 bases between. The DNA for the CDR3 is TGCGCCAGCATGGACCCGGGGAGGATTGAGACCCAGTACTTC. It codes for CASMDPGRIETQYF.

The V and J genes are TRBV5-1 and TRBJ2-1, with 12 bases fitting TRBD1. Germline V gene lookup returns CDR1 SGHRS and CDR2 YFSETQ. The V and J ends lost 4 bases and 5 bases, in that order; junction bases with no gene match: 7. The CDR3 contains 16 residues. CDR3 region: CASSPRGTGGDNEQFF. CDR3 nucleotide sequence: TGCGCCAGCAGCCCACGGGGGACAGGGGGCGACAATGAGCAGTTCTTC.

The chain has TRBV7-9 and TRBJ2-5, with 12 bases matching TRBD2. The CDR3 runs to 15 residues. Germline V gene lookup returns CDR1 SEHNR and CDR2 FQNEAQ (reference sequence). J lost 1 base, V lost 6 bases, and 3 bases had no gene match. CDR3 in DNA: TGTGCCAGCAGTTCACTAGCGGGGGGCCAAGAGACCCAGTACTTC. As protein: CASSSLAGGQETQYF.

The V gene is TRBV5-1, the J gene TRBJ1-1, with TRBD1 matching over 7 bases. Germline V gene data show CDR1 as SGHRS and CDR2 as YFSETQ. With V trimmed by 3 bases and J by 4 bases, 6 bases remained unmatched. This CDR3 has 14 residues. The CDR3: CASSSTGTTTEAFF. CDR3 nucleotides: TGCGCCAGCAGCTCGACAGGGACGACCACTGAAGCTTTCTTT.